This T cell receptor (beta chain) came from a study of cytomegalovirus exposure and HLA in healthy donors. In this sample, this clone turned up a few times. The target antigen is unknown. Points from the study as a whole: The listing of roughly 160 TCR beta chains classed them as cytomegalovirus-associated. A later analysis, which compared TCR beta chains of equal frequency, found the HLA-associated ones more clonally expanded.

CDR3 length: 15 residues. The V gene lost 0 bases and the J gene lost 0 bases, with 7 bases spanning the gap. Germline-derived CDR1 and CDR2 are WNHNN and SYGVQD (reference sequence). PCR employed 60 Vbeta and 13 Jbeta primers. The table came from immunoSEQ multiplex PCR; TCRdb's copy has only in-frame clones and leaves some out. Found here are around 300,000 clones, roughly two thirds of them singletons; the top ten hold approximately 2.1%. Sequenced: PBMCs. J is TRBJ2-3 and V is TRBV10-1, with D possibly TRBD2 on 6 matching bases. The clonotype comes from a female donor in good health and CMV-seronegative. DNA for the CDR3: TGCGCCAGCAGTGAGTCGGGGACTAGCACAGATACGCAGTATTTT. The encoded protein is CASSESGTSTDTQYF.